The 11 T cell receptor beta chains listed next were all sequenced from one sample in a study of blood T cells in healthy people across ages. Primers used in a second PCR of roughly 7 to 12 cycles were a sample-barcoded 5' primer and a J-beta primer mix. Each CDR3 protein is one row after TCRdb ran MiXCR on the 5' RACE reads. The table includes 650,000 to 1,000,000 distinct CDR3 sequences, 30% to 45% detected once. Material: blood. Receptors originate from a man between 18 and 29 years old in good health.

This chain joins TRBV27 and TRBJ1-5, with 7 bases that match TRBD1. The germline V gene encodes CDR1 MNHEY and CDR2 SMNVEV (reference sequence). J lost 0 bases, V lost 3 bases, and 5 bases had no gene match. This CDR3 region has 16 residues. CDR3 sequence: CASSFYRDSSNQPQHF. As DNA, the CDR3 is TGTGCCAGCAGTTTTTACCGGGACAGTAGCAATCAGCCCCAGCATTTT.

This clonotype was observed at least ten times. The J gene is TRBJ2-3, the V gene TRBV4-2; tentatively, D is TRBD2 (6 bases). Looked up from germline, CDR1 is LGHNA and CDR2 is YNFKEQ. The CDR3 totals 14 residues. The germline V and J ends were trimmed by 1 base and 6 bases, with 11 bases remaining between them. CDR3 amino acids: CASSQGRGIDTQYF. The CDR3 DNA is TGTGCCAGCAGCCAAGGCCGGGGGATTGATACGCAGTATTTT.

This clonotype showed up many times. One end of the junction does not line up with germline, which may come from a read error. The J gene is TRBJ2-7, the V gene TRBV20-1; 7 bases agree with TRBD1. CDR1 and CDR2 (germline): DFQATT, SNEGSKA (reference sequence). The CDR3 runs 15 residues. In DNA, the CDR3 is TGCAGTGCCCTGCGCCCTGGACAGGCCCCCTACGCGCAGTACTTC. It translates to CSALRPGQAPYAQYF.

The chain combines TRBV5-1 with TRBJ2-3; 8 positions match TRBD2. Germline loops: CDR1 SGHRS, CDR2 YFSETQ. The CDR3 runs to 16 residues. Germline trimming cut 4 bases from V and 5 bases from J; bases unmatched to any gene: 12. CDR3 sequence (DNA): TGCGCCAGCAGCCTCACCTGGCGGGGGGAGGGAGATACGCAGTATTTT. Encoded protein: CASSLTWRGEGDTQYF.

This chain links TRBV4-1 with TRBJ2-1, with D perhaps being TRBD1 or TRBD2 (5 bases each). The V gene's germline CDR1 is MGHRA and CDR2 YSYEKL. V was pared by 1 base and J by 15 bases, with 22 bases between. The CDR3 covers 15 residues. The CDR3 here is CASSQVGNAETGRFF. The CDR3 DNA reads TGCGCCAGCAGCCAAGTAGGGAATGCCGAAACGGGGCGGTTCTTC.

This clonotype has a count of ten or more. The chain carries TRBV12-3 or TRBV12-4 and TRBJ1-5; 7 bases map to TRBD1. After removal of 3 bases from V and 1 base from J, the junction contained 6 bases not matched to a gene. The CDR3 runs 16 residues. The CDR3 sequence: CASSLRGTASNQPQHF. The CDR3 DNA sequence: TGTGCCAGCAGTTTGCGCGGGACAGCAAGCAATCAGCCCCAGCATTTT.

The chain has TRBV6-5 and TRBJ1-2; unclear D gene. V lost 5 bases to trimming and J lost 1 base, with 8 bases between them. This CDR3 is 13 amino acids long. CDR1 and CDR2 from the germline V gene are MNHEY and SVGAGI. The CDR3 DNA is TGTGCCAGCAGTGCGTCCATTAACTATGGCTACACCTTC. This sequence encodes CASSASINYGYTF.

Worth noting for this clonotype: Just one base apart from a much larger clone, this may be a read error. It is unclear where the CDR3 begins or ends on the DNA, so no DNA is shown, and the CDR3 is as TCRdb lists it. The chain has TRBV30 and TRBJ1-2; the table's D call, TRBD1, has no DNA check behind it. Including both end residues, the CDR3 is 14 amino acids long. Looked up from germline, CDR1 is GTSNPN and CDR2 is SVGIG (reference sequence). The CDR3 sequence is CAWSVGQGAYGCTF.

The chain links TRBV20-1 to TRBJ1-5; TRBD1 is a possible D gene (5 bases). V was clipped by 2 bases and J by 1 base, with 15 bases between them. This CDR3 is 16 amino acids long. Germline CDR1 and CDR2: DFQATT and SNEGSKA (reference sequence). In DNA form, the CDR3 reads TGCAGTGCTAGAAGGTTGGGGGGAGGAAGCAATCAGCCCCAGCATTTT. Encoded protein: CSARRLGGGSNQPQHF.

This clonotype has ten or more counts. The gene calls are TRBV3-1 and TRBJ1-2, with 7 bases lining up with TRBD1. CDR3 length: 16 residues. Germline CDR1 reads LGHDT; CDR2 reads YNNKEL (reference sequence). The V gene end was trimmed by 3 bases and the J gene end by 5 bases; junction bases not matched to a gene: 12. In DNA form, the CDR3 reads TGTGCCAGCAGCCAGGGTTTTGTGGACAGGCGTTATGGCTACACCTTC. It encodes CASSQGFVDRRYGYTF.

With regard to this clonotype: This may be a read error, as it is one base from a much larger clone. J is TRBJ2-4 and V is TRBV7-9; 7 bases align to TRBD1. TRBJ2-7 explains the end of the DNA better; the J call may be wrong. The germline CDR1 and CDR2 sequences are SEHNR and FQNEAQ (reference sequence). CDR3 length: 14 amino acids. CDR3 residues: CASSIQGNPYEQYF. The CDR3 region has the DNA TGTGCCAGCAGCATACAGGGGAACCCCTACGAGCAGTACTTC.